This T cell receptor beta chain was obtained from a study of blood T cell repertoires in COVID-19. Study-level background: Sites across the United States, Italy and Spain contributed samples from acute and convalescent COVID-19. T cells, B-cell-depleted T cells, or PBMCs provided the cDNA or gDNA that served as material.

This CDR3 comprises 12 residues. V shed 6 bases and J shed 4 bases, with 9 bases lying between them. Germline values: CDR1 SNHLY, CDR2 FYNNEI. Authors' processing steps: Estimation of nucleated cell counts relied on the amplification of reference gene primers. Measured with immunoSEQ multiplex PCR; TCRdb has only the in-frame clones, and not every one. That table furnishes V, J and clone size, whereas the DNA furnished D and trimming. The table includes 95,000 to 150,000 clones, 86% detected once. The chain employs TRBV2 and TRBJ2-5; D might be TRBD2 (6 bases). The sequenced sample was peripheral blood. This clonotype originated in a man in his forties with acute or convalescent COVID-19. In DNA form, the CDR3 reads TGTGCCAGCAGGACTAGACCAGAGACCCAGTACTTC. Its translation is CASRTRPETQYF.